Listed below are T cell receptor beta chains from one sample, sequenced in a study of T cells in Graves' hyperthyroidism and ophthalmopathy. TCRdb used MiXCR to reprocess the multiplex PCR reads, holding one entry per CDR3 protein. The repertoire holds roughly 350,000 distinct CDR3 sequences, with roughly 15% as singletons. The sample was blood. These receptors were taken from a woman aged 25 to 45 with Graves' ophthalmopathy. CDR3s include the opening cysteine and the closing phenylalanine or tryptophan. The D gene is left open where the match is weak. Not every row has a clone size; where given, it reads once, few, many or a size class.

CDR3aa: CASSRGTAKYDYTF
CDR3nt: TGTGCCAGCAGCCGCGGGACAGCAAAATATGACTACACCTTC
abundance: many
v_gene: TRBV3-1
d_gene: TRBD1
j_gene: TRBJ1-2

CDR3aa: CASSQDRGGADYEQYF
CDR3nt: TGTGCCAGCAGCCAAGATCGGGGGGGAGCGGACTACGAGCAGTACTTC
abundance: many
v_gene: TRBV4-2
d_gene: TRBD2
j_gene: TRBJ2-7

CDR3aa: CASSLTVSDEQYF
CDR3nt: TGCGCCAGCAGCTTGACGGTCTCAGACGAGCAGTACTTC
abundance: many
v_gene: TRBV5-1
d_gene: -
j_gene: TRBJ2-7

CDR3aa: CASSRGTVSGSEQYF
CDR3nt: TGTGCCAGCAGCAGGGGGACCGTTTCAGGGTCTGAGCAGTACTTC
abundance: many
v_gene: TRBV2
d_gene: TRBD1
j_gene: TRBJ2-7

CDR3aa: CASSLDQGSPGELFF
CDR3nt: TGCGCCAGCAGCTTGGATCAGGGGTCCCCCGGGGAGCTGTTTTTT
abundance: -
v_gene: TRBV5-1
d_gene: -
j_gene: TRBJ2-2

CDR3aa: CSAGGWAGSTGELFF
CDR3nt: TGCAGTGCCGGAGGGTGGGCAGGGAGCACCGGGGAGCTGTTTTTT
abundance: many
v_gene: TRBV20-1
d_gene: -
j_gene: TRBJ2-2

CDR3aa: CASSQDWTSGVLSSYNEQFF
CDR3nt: TGCGCCAGCAGCCAAGATTGGACTAGCGGGGTACTGAGCTCCTACAATGAGCAGTTCTTC
abundance: -
v_gene: TRBV4-1
d_gene: TRBD2
j_gene: TRBJ2-1

CDR3aa: CASSPRGLVAKYGYTF
CDR3nt: TGTGCCAGCAGTCCCCGGGGACTGGTGGCAAAGTATGGCTACACCTTC
abundance: many
v_gene: TRBV12-3/TRBV12-4
d_gene: -
j_gene: TRBJ1-2

CDR3aa: CASNPTGSRGETQYF
CDR3nt: TGCGCCAGCAACCCCACGGGGTCAAGGGGAGAGACCCAGTACTTC
abundance: few
v_gene: TRBV5-1
d_gene: -
j_gene: TRBJ2-5

CDR3aa: CASSPLGSSPLHF
CDR3nt: TGTGCCAGCAGTCCCCTGGGCTCATCACCCCTCCACTTT
abundance: -
v_gene: TRBV28
d_gene: -
j_gene: TRBJ1-6

CDR3aa: CASSGRNDSYEQCF
CDR3nt: TGTGCCAGCAGCGGACGAAACGACAGCTACGAGCAGTGCTTC
abundance: few
v_gene: TRBV9
d_gene: -
j_gene: TRBJ2-7

CDR3aa: CASSDLLASRFEQEQFF
CDR3nt: TGTGCCAGCAGTGACCTCCTGGCTAGTCGGTTCGAACAGGAGCAGTTCTTC
abundance: many
v_gene: TRBV2
d_gene: -
j_gene: TRBJ2-1

CDR3aa: CSASGGRGNEKLFF
CDR3nt: TGCAGTGCTAGTGGGGGGCGCGGGAATGAAAAACTGTTTTTT
abundance: -
v_gene: TRBV20-1
d_gene: -
j_gene: TRBJ1-4

CDR3aa: CASSFTGQISNQPQHF
CDR3nt: TGTGCCAGCAGTTTTACGGGACAAATTAGCAATCAGCCCCAGCATTTT
abundance: -
v_gene: TRBV27
d_gene: -
j_gene: TRBJ1-5

CDR3aa: CASRTGLHNEQFF
CDR3nt: TGTGCCAGCCGGACAGGGCTCCACAATGAGCAGTTCTTC
abundance: -
v_gene: TRBV7-6
d_gene: TRBD1
j_gene: TRBJ2-1

CDR3aa: CASSPPGAYGYTF
CDR3nt: TGTGCCAGCTCACCACCAGGCGCCTATGGCTACACCTTC
abundance: many
v_gene: TRBV18
d_gene: -
j_gene: TRBJ1-2

CDR3aa: CASSPPHRVEQPQHF
CDR3nt: TGTGCCAGCAGTCCACCCCACAGGGTAGAGCAGCCCCAGCATTTT
abundance: many
v_gene: TRBV6-7
d_gene: -
j_gene: TRBJ1-5

CDR3aa: CASRGRWSSNEKLFF
CDR3nt: TGCGCCAGCAGAGGTAGGTGGAGCTCTAATGAAAAACTGTTTTTT
abundance: -
v_gene: TRBV4-1
d_gene: -
j_gene: TRBJ1-4

CDR3aa: CASSTGRLSGNTIYF
CDR3nt: TGTGCCAGCAGCACGGGACGGCTCTCTGGAAACACCATATATTTT
abundance: few
v_gene: TRBV9
d_gene: -
j_gene: TRBJ1-3

CDR3aa: CSAQGARDQPQHF
CDR3nt: TGCAGCGCCCAGGGGGCGAGGGATCAGCCCCAGCATTTT
abundance: many
v_gene: TRBV29-1
d_gene: TRBD1
j_gene: TRBJ1-5

CDR3aa: CSARWQVNQPQHF
CDR3nt: TGCAGTGCTAGGTGGCAGGTAAATCAGCCCCAGCATTTT
abundance: few
v_gene: TRBV20-1
d_gene: -
j_gene: TRBJ1-5

CDR3aa: CASSLGQTGLTSETQYF
CDR3nt: TGTGCCAGCAGCTTAGGCCAAACGGGACTTACCTCGGAGACCCAGTACTTC
abundance: many
v_gene: TRBV7-3
d_gene: -
j_gene: TRBJ2-5

CDR3aa: CASSTTESNQPQHF
CDR3nt: TGTGCCAGCTCAACGACGGAAAGCAATCAGCCCCAGCATTTT
abundance: -
v_gene: TRBV18
d_gene: -
j_gene: TRBJ1-5

CDR3aa: CASSRLAGASQGNEQFF
CDR3nt: TGTGCCAGCAGTAGACTAGCGGGGGCCTCCCAGGGCAATGAGCAGTTCTTC
abundance: many
v_gene: TRBV5-5
d_gene: TRBD2
j_gene: TRBJ2-1

CDR3aa: CASSLVAGPRETQYF
CDR3nt: TGTGCCAGCAGCTTAGTAGCGGGGCCCCGGGAGACCCAGTACTTC
abundance: many
v_gene: TRBV11-3
d_gene: TRBD2
j_gene: TRBJ2-5

CDR3aa: CASRSEVNSPLHF
CDR3nt: TGTGCCAGCAGGTCTGAGGTCAATTCACCCCTCCACTTT
abundance: many
v_gene: TRBV28
d_gene: -
j_gene: TRBJ1-6